This T cell receptor beta chain was captured by sequencing in a study of blood T cells in healthy people across ages. Comment on this clonotype: A junction boundary mismatches the germline segment, possibly from a read error.

A second PCR of about 7 to 12 cycles used a sample-barcoded 5' primer and a J-beta primer mix. TCRdb processed the 5' RACE reads anew with MiXCR; each CDR3 protein has one entry. The data contain hundreds of thousands of distinct CDR3 sequences, about 44% of them singletons. Per germline, CDR1 SGDLS and CDR2 YYNGEE. The CDR3 runs to 16 residues. The sample was blood. This TCR derives from a man aged 25-45 years in good health. The chain uses TRBV9 and TRBJ2-4; a possible D gene is TRBD2 (5 bases). The CDR3 region is CASSVSSETGKNSQYF. The CDR3 nucleotides are TGTGCCAGCAGCGTAAGCAGCGAGACGGGAAAAAACAGTCAGTACTTC.